The rows below give T cell receptor beta chains drawn from one sample of a study of blood T cell repertoires in COVID-19. Measured with immunoSEQ multiplex PCR; TCRdb has only the in-frame clones, and not every one. The table records about 230,000 clones, 70% to 90% of them present only once. The specimen was peripheral blood. The origin of the receptors is a man between 50 and 59 years old with COVID-19, enrolled during active disease. The CDR3 runs from the conserved cysteine through the conserved F or W. A D gene is named only where the DNA matches it firmly. Part of the rows lack a size; the others show once, few, many or a class for expanded clones.

j_call v_call clone_size d_call cdr3_aa cdr3_nt
TRBJ2-7 TRBV6-5 NA TRBD2 CASSRGSSGAYEQYF TGTGCCAGCAGCCGCGGGTCTAGCGGCGCCTACGAGCAGTACTTC
TRBJ2-2 TRBV12-3/TRBV12-4 NA NA CASRQGRIGELFF TGTGCCAGCAGACAGGGACGGATCGGGGAGCTGTTTTTT
TRBJ1-5 TRBV19 NA NA CASTQVTHNQPQHF TGTGCCAGTACCCAAGTAACACACAATCAGCCCCAGCATTTT
TRBJ1-4 TRBV2 NA NA CASMTGSDEKLFF TGTGCCAGCATGACAGGATCGGACGAAAAACTGTTTTTT
TRBJ2-7 TRBV27 few TRBD1 CATRTGPSYEQYF TGTGCCACCAGGACAGGACCCTCCTACGAGCAGTACTTC
TRBJ2-7 TRBV6-1 NA NA CASSGESRTYSYEQYF TGTGCCAGCAGTGGCGAAAGTCGGACTTACTCCTACGAGCAGTACTTC
TRBJ1-6 TRBV19 NA TRBD1 CDSRDSGSTPLHF TGTGACAGTAGGGACAGTGGGTCTACACCCCTCCACTTT
TRBJ2-1 TRBV5-5 NA NA CASSWDGGSYNEQFF TGTGCCAGCAGCTGGGACGGGGGCTCCTACAATGAGCAGTTCTTC
TRBJ2-3 TRBV7-6 NA TRBD2 CASSITSGGSTDTQYF TGTGCCAGCAGCATAACTAGCGGGGGGAGCACAGATACGCAGTATTTT
TRBJ2-5 TRBV12-3/TRBV12-4 once NA CASSFEYRQYF TGTGCCAGCAGTTTTGAGTATCGCCAGTACTTC
TRBJ2-2 TRBV24-1 NA NA CATSDAGVVGELFF TGTGCCACCAGTGATGCAGGGGTAGTGGGGGAGCTGTTTTTT